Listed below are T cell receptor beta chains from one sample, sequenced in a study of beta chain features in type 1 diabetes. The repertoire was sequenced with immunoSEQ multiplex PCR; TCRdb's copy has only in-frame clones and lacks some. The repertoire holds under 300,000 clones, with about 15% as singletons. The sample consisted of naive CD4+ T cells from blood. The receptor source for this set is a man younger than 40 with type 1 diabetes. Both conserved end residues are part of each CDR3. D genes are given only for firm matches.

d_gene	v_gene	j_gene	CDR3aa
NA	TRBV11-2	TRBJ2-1	CASSLDLRLGFYEQFF
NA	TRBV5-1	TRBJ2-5	CASSLGGFTQETQYF
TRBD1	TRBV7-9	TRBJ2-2	CASSASRQGAGSGELFF
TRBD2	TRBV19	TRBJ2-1	CASSTQAGGPFDEQFF
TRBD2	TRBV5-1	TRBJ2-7	CASSFTAGGPQNEQYF
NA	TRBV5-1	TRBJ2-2	CASSFRGELFF
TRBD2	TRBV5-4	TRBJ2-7	CASSIGTSTLEQYF
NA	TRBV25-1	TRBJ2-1	CASSHASAVSSYNEQFF
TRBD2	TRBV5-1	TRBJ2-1	CASSTSGRDELQFF
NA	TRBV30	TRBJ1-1	CAWSAGTGAEAFF
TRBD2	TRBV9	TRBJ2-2	CASSVGGGQSTGELFF
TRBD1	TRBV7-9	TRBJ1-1	CASSRLDRGNTEAFF
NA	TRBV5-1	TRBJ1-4	CASSLEQAGEKLFF
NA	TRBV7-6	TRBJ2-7	CASSSRVPSYEQYF
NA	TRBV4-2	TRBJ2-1	CASSQTGYNEQFF
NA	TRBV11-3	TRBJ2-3	CASSFRSGSTDTQYF
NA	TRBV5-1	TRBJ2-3	CASRSRGDTQYF
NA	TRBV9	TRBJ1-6	CASSVEGVQNSPLHF
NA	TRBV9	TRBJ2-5	CASSFGQSGETQYF
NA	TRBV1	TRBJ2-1	CTSSFRQISYNEQFF
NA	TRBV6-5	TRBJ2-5	CASSRQGSQETQYF
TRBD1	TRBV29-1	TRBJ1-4	CSVIGTGDEKLFF
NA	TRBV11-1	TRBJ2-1	CASSLSPVTPAVF
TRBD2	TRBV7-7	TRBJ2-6	CASSRGGSGANVLTF
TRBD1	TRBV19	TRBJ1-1	CASSMDRAVNTEAFF
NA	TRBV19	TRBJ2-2	CASSDGGLGTGELFF
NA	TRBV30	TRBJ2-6	CAWTITGDSGANVLTF
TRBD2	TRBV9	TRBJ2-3	CASSVAAGGLNTQYF
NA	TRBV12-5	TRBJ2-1	CASGPTSPSSYNEQFF
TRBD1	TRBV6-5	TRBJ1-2	CASGRGQNYGYTF
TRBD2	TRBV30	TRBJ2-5	CAWSGAGGQTQYF